This TCR beta chain was sequenced during a study of T cell responses to AZD1222 COVID-19 vaccine (dated by TCRdb to about 2021). Regarding the study in general: AZD1222 recipients given second doses at about 4 weeks or at about 12 weeks were pooled, since spike-specific TCR depth and breadth were not found to differ between the two schedules. A total of around 240 trial participants underwent TCR sequencing, of whom about 200 had received two doses of AZD1222 and about 25 had received two doses of the MenACWY control vaccine. Trial participants were enrolled by age into 18-55, 56-69 and 70-plus year subgroups, with around 150, 28 and 57 TCR-sequenced participants respectively.

Comment on this clone: What this receptor recognizes is not known. Base quality data are lacking; no much larger clone is found one base away.

According to the germline V gene, CDR1 reads SGDLS and CDR2 reads YYNGEE. Spanning cysteine to phenylalanine, the CDR3 consists of 14 amino acids. The read is trimmed to its CDR3 DNA, 42 bases read in frame from base 1. V is clipped by 3 bases and J by 2 bases, and the sequence between their germline boundaries is 11 bases long. General study outcomes and caveats: Nearly half of unique spike-specific TCRs reportedly recognized epitopes outside regions mutated in the B.1.351 and B.1.1.7 variants. Because no day 14 peak-response samples were available, the repertoires could be characterized only after the peak T cell response. In the small 56-69-year group, the increase in depth fell short of significance, most likely because of low power. Vaccine-associated CD4 TCRs spanned the whole spike protein, with dominant responses in regions 160-218 and 743-854. Most participants were white British and females outnumbered males, and the authors suggested that clonal diversity may have been underestimated. Spike-specific TCR breadth and depth rose significantly after two AZD1222 doses compared with day 0 and with MenACWY recipients. Only five to seven AZD1222 recipients were SARS-CoV-2 seropositive at baseline, limiting conclusions about previously exposed vaccinees.

The CDR3 regions of human TCRbeta chains were analyzed by immunosequencing. The paper's data handling went like this. Repertoire TCRs were matched against a reference library of SARS-CoV-2-specific TCRs generated with the MIRA antigen-specificity platform. Breadth was defined as the fraction of unique TCRs that were SARS-CoV-2-associated, and depth was defined as the fraction of total T cells that were SARS-CoV-2-associated. Using the MIRA data, each spike-specific TCR was assigned both to the spike region to which the TCR was reactive and to a CD4 or CD8 class. Log10-transformed breadth and depth values were compared by one-way ANOVA with Sidak's multiple comparisons tests. TCRdb limited this immuneACCESS table to in-frame rearrangements with V and J called. A share of clones is missing; checked studies link under half to unresolved V genes, and the rest is unexplained. V and J calls and clone size are copied from that table; D and trimming were computed from the DNA. The sample table holds approximately 180,000 clones, of which approximately 92% were seen once. Around 9.3% of the sample is in the top ten clones.

According to the study, the label for this sample's time point signals: baseline before first vaccination. The vaccinee samples were drawn from two UK trials, COV001 and COV002, one of which was a single-blind randomized controlled phase 2/3 trial testing AZD1222 (ChAdOx1 nCoV-19) in healthy adults. Trial participant PBMC samples were collected at day 0 and day 28 after the second dose for TCRbeta chain sequencing. This sequence originates from an adult in good health. The rearrangement joined TRBV9 to TRBJ1-2, and the D gene may be TRBD1, 6 bases matching. Sequenced material: peripheral blood, taken on day 0 of AZD1222 vaccination. Here the CDR3 is given as CASSAQGLNYGYTF. At the DNA level, the sequence is TGTGCCAGCAGCGCGCAGGGGTTGAACTATGGCTACACCTTC.